These 32 T cell receptor beta chains originate from one sample sequenced in a study of T-cell reconstitution after alpha-beta-depleted transplantation in children (dated by TCRdb to 2016 to 2018). The intended sense of this specimen's treatment or condition label: allogeneic hematopoietic cell transplantation with graft depleted of TCRalphabeta T cells and CD19 B cells. Library preparation used PCR. The instrument given in TCRdb is Illumina HiSeq 2500. Molecular barcoding was employed in the preparation of TCR libraries, with unique molecular identifiers being used to normalize TCRbeta repertoire quantification. Starting from the raw public reads, TCRdb applied fastp trimming at Q25, assembled clones with MiXCR and retained in-frame beta chains. Under each unique CDR3 protein, matching rows form one entry showing the most common genes and DNA. Recorded for this sample are about 420,000 distinct CDR3 sequences; 16% of them occurred a single time. Around 30% of the sample lies in the top ten.

The sample in question was PBMCs, mostly from graft donor cells, obtained 360 days after TCRalphabeta/CD19-depleted stem cell transplant. These TCRs come from a boy under three years old who had a stem cell transplant for Wiskott-Aldrich syndrome, so the T cells may come from the graft donor.

The chain is built from TRBV5-1 and TRBJ2-5; 11 bases align to TRBD2. The V gene end was trimmed by 0 bases and the J gene end by 5 bases; junction bases not matched to a gene: 3. The germline CDR1 and CDR2 sequences are SGHRS and YFSETQ. CDR3 length equals 15 residues. Here the CDR3 reads CASSLVLAGVETQYF. Written as DNA, the CDR3 is TGCGCCAGCAGCTTGGTACTAGCGGGAGTGGAGACCCAGTACTTC. Based on the CDR3 plus reference TRBV5-1 and TRBJ2-5, the full variable domain is KAGVTQTPRYLIKTRGQQVTLSCSPISGHRSVSWYQQTPGQGLQFLFEYFSETQRNKGNFPGRFSGRQFSNSRSEMNVSTLELGDSALYLCASSLVLAGVETQYFGPGTRLLVL.

The chain couples TRBV10-3 to TRBJ2-3; D is tentatively TRBD1 or TRBD2 (5 bases each). The CDR3 has 11 amino acids. Trimming stripped 6 bases from V and 4 bases from J, with 5 bases between. CDR1 and CDR2 (germline): ENHRY, SYGVKD. In nucleotides, the CDR3 is TGTGCCATCAGGGGGGCAGATACGCAGTATTTT. Amino acids: CAIRGADTQYF.

V usage is TRBV29-1 and J usage is TRBJ2-4, with D tentatively TRBD1 or TRBD2 (5 bases each). CDR3 length: 11 amino acids. V was clipped by 7 bases and J by 8 bases, with 12 bases between them. Germline lookup yields CDR1 SQVTM and CDR2 ANQGSEA. The CDR3 loop reads CSASEGYIQYF. CDR3 nucleotide sequence: TGCAGCGCCTCCGAGGGGTACATTCAGTACTTC. Full variable domain (missing parts from reference TRBV29-1 and TRBJ2-4): SAVISQKPSRDICQRGTSLTIQCQVDSQVTMMFWYRQQPGQSLTLIATANQGSEATYESGFVIDKFPISRPNLTFSTLTVSNMSPEDSSIYLCSASEGYIQYFGAGTRLSVL.

There are a few counts of this clonotype. This chain links TRBV20-1 with TRBJ2-1; 7 positions agree with TRBD1. The CDR3 is made up of 15 amino acids. J gave up 5 bases and V 3 bases, and 10 bases lay outside the gene matches. Germline V gene data show CDR1 as DFQATT and CDR2 as SNEGSKA (reference sequence). The CDR3 nucleotides read TGCAGTGCTAGCAAAGACAGGGCTTTTGACAATGAGCAGTTCTTC. Translating gives CSASKDRAFDNEQFF.

DNA of the CDR3: TGTGCCATACGGACAGGGGGAAGGGAGACCCAGTACTTC. This gives the protein CAIRTGGRETQYF. The rearrangement uses TRBV2 and TRBJ2-5, with 10 bases lining up with TRBD1. This CDR3 region has 13 residues. J gave up 5 bases and V 10 bases, and 7 bases lay outside the gene matches. Germline CDR1 SNHLY, CDR2 FYNNEI.

The chain joins TRBV11-2 to TRBJ2-3; perhaps TRBD1 as D (5 bases). Deletions cut 2 bases from V and 0 bases from J, with 21 bases between. The CDR3 spans 19 residues. Germline V lookup: CDR1 SGHAT, CDR2 FQNNGV. CDR3 in DNA: TGTGCCAGCAGCTTAATTCCTTGGTTGACAGCTCCTAGCACAGATACGCAGTATTTT. Protein sequence: CASSLIPWLTAPSTDTQYF.

This clonotype was detected only a few times. The gene calls are TRBV28 and TRBJ1-5; perhaps TRBD1 as D (5 bases). The V and J ends lost 2 bases and 0 bases respectively, with 8 bases between them. There are 15 residues in the CDR3. Germline V lookup: CDR1 MDHEN, CDR2 SYDVKM. The CDR3 DNA reads TGTGCCAGCAGTTTACGAGGGGTTAGCAATCAGCCCCAGCATTTT. The encoded protein is CASSLRGVSNQPQHF.

The J gene is TRBJ2-5, the V gene TRBV7-2, with TRBD2 identical over 8 bases. There are 17 residues in the CDR3. Germline V CDR1 and CDR2: SGHTA, FQGNSA. The trim removed 4 bases at V and 1 base at J, leaving 11 bases unmatched. CDR3 loop: CASSYSSGPRPQETQYF. The CDR3 DNA reads TGTGCCAGCAGCTATTCTAGCGGGCCGAGGCCCCAAGAGACCCAGTACTTC.

CDR3 DNA: TGCGCCAGCAGCCAAGAGCGGACAGGCGCTAGCACAGATACGCAGTATTTT. Translated: CASSQERTGASTDTQYF. V usage is TRBV4-3 and J usage is TRBJ2-3; the match to TRBD1 covers 7 bases. CDR1 LGHNA and CDR2 YSLEER come from the germline V gene. This CDR3 is 17 amino acids long. V was pared by 0 bases and J by 0 bases, with 6 bases of the junction left unmatched.

This chain uses TRBV29-1 with TRBJ1-1, with unresolved D. V lost 2 bases to trimming and J lost 6 bases, with 1 base between them. Germline V gene data show CDR1 as SQVTM and CDR2 as ANQGSEA. The CDR3 is 9 amino acids. The CDR3 nucleotides read TGCAGCGTTGAACCTGAAGCTTTCTTT. Its protein product is CSVEPEAFF.

V and J are TRBV20-1 and TRBJ2-3; TRBD2 agrees at 12 bases. The CDR3 has 16 amino acids. V lost 5 bases, J lost 2 bases, and 8 bases stayed unmatched. Germline CDR1 is DFQATT and CDR2 is SNEGSKA (reference sequence). The CDR3 reads CSAFWGLAGTTDTQYF. The CDR3 region has the DNA TGCAGTGCTTTTTGGGGACTAGCGGGCACCACAGATACGCAGTATTTT.

The table lists this clonotype with a few counts. The chain employs TRBV9 and TRBJ2-1, with 8 bases matching TRBD2. The V segment lost 4 bases and the J segment 7 bases; nucleotides outside the gene matches: 10. Per germline, CDR1 SGDLS and CDR2 YYNGEE. The CDR3 covers 15 residues. CDR3 residues: CASSPTAGALNEQFF. The CDR3 DNA reads as TGTGCCAGCAGCCCCACAGCGGGAGCCCTGAATGAGCAGTTCTTC.

The CDR3 reads CSASRRRGRTSGTNNEQFF. CDR3 DNA sequence: TGCAGTGCGTCCAGAAGGAGGGGCCGGACTAGCGGGACTAACAATGAGCAGTTCTTC. The chain uses TRBV20-1 and TRBJ2-1, with TRBD2 matching 12 bases. CDR1 and CDR2 (germline): DFQATT, SNEGSKA (reference sequence). The junction had 20 bases not matched to a gene; V was cut back by 6 bases and J by 5 bases. The CDR3 loop spans 19 amino acids.

This clonotype was counted a few times. The J gene is TRBJ2-7, the V gene TRBV12-3 or TRBV12-4, with D possibly being TRBD1 (6 bases). Trimming removed 5 bases from V and 3 bases from J, with 11 bases in between. This CDR3 has 13 amino acids. The CDR3 DNA reads as TGTGCCAGCAGTCTACGACAGGTCTACGAGCAGTACTTC. Residues: CASSLRQVYEQYF.

This clonotype was picked up a small number of times. The V call is TRBV18, the J call TRBJ2-6, with D maybe TRBD1 (6 bases). This CDR3 has 16 amino acids. Germline V gene sequence: CDR1 KGHSH, CDR2 LQKENI. V lost 0 bases, J lost 0 bases, and 6 bases lay in between. The CDR3 DNA is TGTGCCAGCTCACCACCCAGGGGCTCTGGGGCCAACGTCCTGACTTTC. Translation gives CASSPPRGSGANVLTF.

This clonotype was seen only a few times. This chain joins TRBV27 and TRBJ2-5, with 8 bases matching TRBD2. Trimming cost V 6 bases and J 7 bases; bases outside gene matches: 16. The CDR3 is made up of 16 amino acids. Germline V gene sequence: CDR1 MNHEY, CDR2 SMNVEV (reference sequence). The CDR3 DNA sequence: TGTGCCAGCAGGGGGACTAGACATGGCGACTTCGGGACCCAGTACTTC. Translation: CASRGTRHGDFGTQYF.

This chain joins TRBV24-1 and TRBJ2-3; no definite D call. This CDR3 is built from 14 residues. The V and J ends lost 3 bases and 2 bases respectively, with 8 bases between them. CDR1 and CDR2 (germline): KGHDR, SFDVKD. The CDR3 sequence is CATSDPRHTDTQYF. As DNA, the CDR3 is TGTGCCACCAGTGATCCGCGACACACAGATACGCAGTATTTT.

The chain carries TRBV29-1 and TRBJ2-5, with TRBD1 as a possible D gene (5 bases). The CDR3 length is 12 residues. The ends were cut back, 3 bases at V and 2 bases at J, with 7 bases in the middle. In germline, CDR1 is SQVTM, CDR2 ANQGSEA. This chain's CDR3 is CSVEDNQETQYF. The CDR3 nucleotides read TGCAGCGTTGAGGACAATCAAGAGACCCAGTACTTC. The full variable domain, in which reference TRBV29-1 and TRBJ2-5 provide the parts outside the CDR3, is SAVISQKPSRDICQRGTSLTIQCQVDSQVTMMFWYRQQPGQSLTLIATANQGSEATYESGFVIDKFPISRPNLTFSTLTVSNMSPEDSSIYLCSVEDNQETQYFGPGTRLLVL.

This clonotype was counted a few times. The V gene is TRBV7-2, the J gene TRBJ2-3, with D tentatively TRBD1 or TRBD2 (5 bases each). Germline loops: CDR1 SGHTA, CDR2 FQGNSA. This CDR3 has 16 amino acids. Trimming stripped 5 bases from V and 1 base from J, with 16 bases between. CDR3 protein: CASSPGAKGGTDTQYF. For the CDR3, the DNA is TGTGCCAGCAGCCCCGGGGCGAAGGGTGGCACAGATACGCAGTATTTT.

This chain connects TRBV18 to TRBJ2-1; TRBD2 matches at 14 bases. After removal of 0 bases from V and 8 bases from J, the junction contained 3 bases not matched to a gene. The CDR3 length is 16 residues. Germline V gene sequence: CDR1 KGHSH, CDR2 LQKENI. For the CDR3, the DNA is TGTGCCAGCTCACCACCCGGGACTAGCGGGGGCTATGAGCAGTTCTTC. This translates into CASSPPGTSGGYEQFF.

This clonotype was detected a few times. The chain couples TRBV27 to TRBJ2-7, with a tentative D call TRBD2 (6 bases). CDR1 MNHEY and CDR2 SMNVEV come from the germline V gene (reference sequence). The CDR3 is 14 amino acids. Trimming took 3 bases from V and 5 from J, leaving 14 bases between them. Written as DNA, the CDR3 is TGTGCCAGCAGTTTTTCCGGAGGGTCCCACGAGCAGTACTTC. Translating it yields CASSFSGGSHEQYF.

In this sample, this clonotype turned up a few times. J is TRBJ2-1 and V is TRBV4-1; D ambiguous. Germline V gene lookup returns CDR1 MGHRA and CDR2 YSYEKL. The CDR3 has 16 residues. V was trimmed by 4 bases and J by 0 bases, leaving 13 bases between them. CDR3 protein: CASSPLAVSSYNEQFF. The CDR3 DNA follows: TGCGCCAGCAGCCCGCTCGCGGTGAGCTCCTACAATGAGCAGTTCTTC.

The table lists this clonotype with many counts. This sequence joins TRBV2 and TRBJ2-2; D is perhaps TRBD2 (6 bases). The CDR3 has 15 amino acids. The V end was cut by 8 bases, the J end by 1 base, with 14 bases between. Looked up from germline, CDR1 is SNHLY and CDR2 is FYNNEI. CDR3: CASCLATLNTGELFF. The DNA for the CDR3 is TGTGCCAGCTGCCTAGCGACCCTGAACACCGGGGAGCTGTTTTTT.

This clonotype was observed a handful of times. The J gene is TRBJ2-3, the V gene TRBV6-5; D uncertain. Looked up from germline, CDR1 is MNHEY and CDR2 is SVGAGI. V was clipped by 1 base and J by 2 bases, with 4 bases between them. This CDR3 has 13 residues. CDR3 coding DNA: TGTGCCAGCAGTTACTTCCCCACAGATACGCAGTATTTT. Residues: CASSYFPTDTQYF.

This clonotype was counted a few times. This sequence joins TRBV4-1 and TRBJ1-2, with 8 bases aligning to TRBD1. The germline V gene has CDR1 MGHRA and CDR2 YSYEKL. The CDR3 is 17 amino acids. The junction had 14 bases not matched to a gene; V was cut back by 0 bases and J by 8 bases. DNA of the CDR3: TGCGCCAGCAGCCAAGATAATACAGGGGGAACCTTTGACGGCTACACCTTC. It translates to CASSQDNTGGTFDGYTF.

The chain employs TRBV7-2 and TRBJ2-5; no firm D call. Germline V gene lookup returns CDR1 SGHTA and CDR2 FQGNSA. Trimming pared 1 base from V and 8 bases from J, leaving 17 bases between. The CDR3 has 15 residues. The CDR3, as DNA: TGTGCCAGCAGCTTAGTCCCCGGCTCTCATGGTACCCAGTACTTC. Translated: CASSLVPGSHGTQYF. The variable domain in full, with the rest retrieved from reference TRBV7-2 and TRBJ2-5, is GAGVSQSPSNKVTEKGKDVELRCDPISGHTALYWYRQSLGQGLEFLIYFQGNSAPDKSGLPSDRFSAERTGGSVSTLTIQRTQQEDSAVYLCASSLVPGSHGTQYFGPGTRLLVL.

This clonotype was seen a few times. The CDR3 region has the DNA TGTGCCAGCATCATGGGACTAGCGGAGTACAATGAGCAGTTCTTC. It yields the protein CASIMGLAEYNEQFF. This chain connects TRBV11-2 to TRBJ2-1; 11 bases are shared with TRBD2. The length of the CDR3 is 15 residues. Losses at the gene ends were 7 bases for V and 4 bases for J; bases not matched to a gene: 6. CDR1 is SGHAT, CDR2 FQNNGV, per germline.

This clonotype was counted only a few times. The chain links TRBV6-1 to TRBJ2-5; D is possibly TRBD2 (6 bases). Trimming removed 8 bases from V and 2 bases from J, with 12 bases in between. Germline V gives CDR1 MNHNS, CDR2 SASEGT. The CDR3 has 13 residues. CDR3 residues: CASARGFQETQYF. The CDR3, as DNA: TGTGCCAGCGCTCGGGGGTTTCAAGAGACCCAGTACTTC.

The chain joins TRBV6-1 to TRBJ2-3; 7 positions match TRBD2. V trimming: 6 bases; J trimming: 4 bases; junction bases outside the gene matches: 4. The CDR3 sequence is 13 residues long. Germline CDR1 MNHNS, CDR2 SASEGT. This CDR3 is CASSIGGADTQYF. Here the CDR3 DNA reads TGTGCCAGCAGCATTGGGGGGGCAGATACGCAGTATTTT.

J is TRBJ2-1 and V is TRBV6-2 or TRBV6-3, with D maybe TRBD1 (6 bases). The germline V gene encodes CDR1 MNHEY and CDR2 SVGEGT. V shed 5 bases and J shed 7 bases, with 12 bases lying between them. There are 13 residues in the CDR3. CDR3 loop: CASSAQGWNEQFF. CDR3 DNA sequence: TGTGCCAGCAGTGCACAGGGATGGAATGAGCAGTTCTTC.

This clonotype was counted between two and nine times. The chain joins TRBV6-1 to TRBJ2-2; a weak D match, TRBD1 (5 bases). The germline V gene encodes CDR1 MNHNS and CDR2 SASEGT. This CDR3 region has 15 residues. Trimming cost V 5 bases and J 6 bases, with 16 bases left between them. The CDR3 DNA is TGTGCCAGCAGTCCAGGGATTTATAAGTCCGGGGAGCTGTTTTTT. This encodes CASSPGIYKSGELFF.

The J gene is TRBJ2-3, the V gene TRBV9, with 8 bases aligning to TRBD2. The CDR3 is 16 amino acids. In germline, CDR1 is SGDLS, CDR2 YYNGEE. Trimming cost V 2 bases and J 4 bases; bases outside gene matches: 9. DNA of the CDR3: TGTGCCAGCAGCGTCTCCAGCGGGAGAGCATCAGATACGCAGTATTTT. Protein product: CASSVSSGRASDTQYF.